The rows below give T cell receptor beta chains drawn from one sample of a study of T cells in Graves' hyperthyroidism and ophthalmopathy. Each CDR3 protein is one row after TCRdb ran MiXCR on the multiplex PCR reads. The sample has about 380,000 distinct CDR3 sequences; about 15% are singletons. Input material: blood. These receptor sequences come from a woman in her fifties or sixties with Graves' hyperthyroidism. Each CDR3 is given with its conserved first and last residue. The D gene is left open where the match is weak. Only some rows state a clone size, as once, few, many or a class for expanded clones.

abundance	v_gene	len	d_gene	j_gene	CDR3aa	CDR3nt
once	TRBV29-1	13	NA	TRBJ1-1	CSVEGRLGAEAFF	TGCAGCGTTGAGGGGAGGCTGGGGGCTGAAGCTTTCTTT
many	TRBV28	18	NA	TRBJ1-1	CASSLEAPGASMNTEAFF	TGTGCCAGCAGTTTAGAAGCCCCAGGGGCCTCCATGAACACTGAAGCTTTCTTT
few	TRBV12-3/TRBV12-4	15	TRBD1	TRBJ2-5	CASSSATGTGETQYF	TGTGCCAGCAGTTCCGCGACAGGGACCGGGGAGACCCAGTACTTC
NA	TRBV20-1	15	NA	TRBJ1-1	CSARFGGAYNTEAFF	TGCAGTGCTCGCTTTGGGGGGGCATACAACACTGAAGCTTTCTTT
many	TRBV5-1	14	TRBD1	TRBJ2-1	CASNRQGASNEQFF	TGCGCCAGCAACCGACAGGGGGCCAGCAATGAGCAGTTCTTC
many	TRBV20-1	16	TRBD2	TRBJ2-1	CSASTSGAPTGNEQFF	TGCAGTGCTAGTACTAGCGGAGCACCGACTGGCAATGAGCAGTTCTTC
many	TRBV11-2	14	NA	TRBJ2-5	CASSLVRGQRTQYF	TGTGCCAGCAGCTTAGTGCGGGGTCAGAGGACCCAGTACTTC
many	TRBV4-1	15	NA	TRBJ2-3	CASSLRVGGTDTQYF	TGCGCCAGCAGCCTAAGGGTTGGGGGCACAGATACGCAGTATTTT
many	TRBV29-1	11	NA	TRBJ1-1	CSARRDTEAFF	TGCAGCGCAAGAAGAGACACTGAAGCTTTCTTT
many	TRBV13	17	NA	TRBJ2-4	CASSPSGRSIRGNIQYF	TGTGCCAGCAGCCCCTCCGGACGGTCAATTCGTGGGAACATTCAGTACTTC
many	TRBV5-1	15	TRBD2	TRBJ2-1	CASSLVAGGGDEQFF	TGCGCCAGCAGCTTGGTGGCGGGAGGCGGCGATGAGCAGTTCTTC
many	TRBV10-2	13	NA	TRBJ2-7	CASSDYPNYEQYF	TGCGCCAGCAGTGATTATCCCAACTACGAGCAGTACTTC
NA	TRBV5-1	16	NA	TRBJ1-2	CASSLAGASDNYGYTF	TGTGCCAGCAGCTTGGCCGGGGCCTCAGACAACTATGGCTACACCTTC
NA	TRBV4-1	12	NA	TRBJ1-4	CASRTAGEKLFF	TGCGCCAGCAGGACAGCGGGGGAAAAACTGTTTTTT
NA	TRBV10-2	13	TRBD2	TRBJ2-3	CASTGLAADTQYF	TGCGCCAGCACCGGACTAGCCGCAGATACGCAGTATTTT
many	TRBV6-1	17	TRBD1	TRBJ1-2	CASSEITGGARNYGYTF	TGTGCCAGCAGTGAAATTACAGGGGGCGCACGGAACTATGGCTACACCTTC
many	TRBV29-1	14	TRBD1	TRBJ2-1	CSVEIGTGDNEQFF	TGCAGCGTTGAAATTGGGACAGGGGACAATGAGCAGTTCTTC
many	TRBV18	16	NA	TRBJ2-7	CASSDLGSGSSYEQYF	TGTGCCAGCTCAGACCTCGGCAGCGGAAGCTCCTACGAGCAGTACTTC
few	TRBV19	15	NA	TRBJ1-1	CASTRRGATNTEAFF	TGTGCCAGTACGCGGCGGGGGGCGACTAACACTGAAGCTTTCTTT
many	TRBV20-1	14	NA	TRBJ1-5	CSARGGTSNQPQHF	TGCAGTGCTAGAGGGGGCACGAGCAATCAGCCCCAGCATTTT
many	TRBV20-1	13	TRBD2	TRBJ2-5	CSAKSGELETQYF	TGCAGTGCTAAAAGCGGGGAGTTGGAGACCCAGTACTTC
few	TRBV7-9	15	NA	TRBJ1-5	CASSEASGSNQPQHF	TGTGCCAGCAGCGAAGCATCGGGGAGCAATCAGCCCCAGCATTTT
few	TRBV24-1	13	TRBD2	TRBJ2-5	CATQSGVQETQYF	TGTGCCACGCAGAGCGGGGTTCAGGAGACCCAGTACTTC
many	TRBV18	13	NA	TRBJ1-5	CASSPGGTQPQHF	TGTGCCAGCTCACCGGGTGGGACTCAGCCCCAGCATTTT
many	TRBV10-3	15	TRBD1	TRBJ1-1	CAISGETGGLTEAFF	TGTGCCATCAGTGGGGAGACAGGGGGCTTGACTGAAGCTTTCTTT
many	TRBV6-1	15	TRBD2	TRBJ2-3	CASSSRTSGADTQYF	TGTGCCAGCAGTTCCCGGACTAGCGGAGCAGATACGCAGTATTTT
many	TRBV29-1	14	NA	TRBJ2-3	CSVEGAGRTDTQYF	TGCAGCGTTGAAGGGGCGGGTCGCACAGATACGCAGTATTTT
many	TRBV2	16	TRBD1	TRBJ1-1	CASSDRGPSGSTEAFF	TGTGCCAGCAGTGACAGGGGGCCCAGCGGGAGCACTGAAGCTTTCTTT
many	TRBV12-3/TRBV12-4	17	TRBD2	TRBJ2-5	CASSLLLSGSGRETQYF	TGTGCCAGCAGTTTGCTGCTTAGCGGGAGCGGGAGAGAGACCCAGTACTTC
many	TRBV7-2	14	NA	TRBJ2-5	CASSFRRGQETQYF	TGTGCCAGCAGCTTTCGGCGGGGACAAGAGACCCAGTACTTC
many	TRBV15	13	NA	TRBJ2-3	CATSRRDTDTQYF	TGTGCCACCAGCAGAAGAGACACAGATACGCAGTATTTT
few	TRBV3-1	14	TRBD2	TRBJ2-3	CASSHKGGADTQYF	TGTGCCAGCAGCCATAAGGGAGGGGCAGATACGCAGTATTTT
NA	TRBV12-3/TRBV12-4	14	NA	TRBJ1-5	CASRIRAAGGPQHF	TGTGCCAGCAGGATCCGGGCCGCCGGGGGGCCCCAGCATTTT
many	TRBV4-2	15	NA	TRBJ2-5	CASSQTAAGKETQYF	TGTGCCAGCAGCCAGACGGCAGCGGGTAAAGAGACCCAGTACTTC
many	TRBV7-2	13	NA	TRBJ1-1	CASSLFGASEAFF	TGTGCCAGCAGCTTATTTGGGGCTTCTGAAGCTTTCTTT
NA	TRBV2	14	TRBD2	TRBJ2-1	CASVTAGGQNEQFF	TGTGCCAGCGTGACAGCGGGAGGGCAAAATGAGCAGTTCTTC
NA	TRBV6-1	16	TRBD1	TRBJ1-6	CASSKPGQGYNSPLHF	TGTGCCAGCAGTAAACCGGGACAGGGCTATAATTCACCCCTCCACTTT
many	TRBV18	16	NA	TRBJ1-3	CASSPGRPSSGNTIYF	TGTGCCAGCTCACCGGGAAGGCCGAGCTCTGGAAACACCATATATTTT
medium-sized	TRBV30	12	NA	TRBJ1-2	CAWSVGTGGYTF	TGTGCCTGGAGTGTAGGGACTGGCGGCTACACCTTC
many	TRBV7-3	14	NA	TRBJ1-1	CASSRGGSTTEAFF	TGTGCCAGCAGCCGGGGGGGGTCGACTACTGAAGCTTTCTTT
many	TRBV20-1	11	NA	TRBJ2-3	CSALTLDTQYF	TGCAGTGCGTTGACATTGGATACGCAGTATTTT
many	TRBV12-5	15	NA	TRBJ1-5	CASGLVLGGGQPQHF	TGTGCTAGTGGTTTGGTTCTGGGGGGTGGACAGCCCCAGCATTTT
many	TRBV10-3	15	TRBD2	TRBJ2-7	CAISPSVGRSDEQYF	TGTGCCATCAGTCCCTCTGTCGGGAGGAGCGACGAGCAGTACTTC
few	TRBV29-1	11	NA	TRBJ1-4	CSVEVGGKLFF	TGCAGCGTTGAGGTGGGGGGAAAACTGTTTTTT
few	TRBV6-1	11	TRBD1	TRBJ2-3	CASIQTGSWYF	TGTGCCAGCATACAGACAGGGAGTTGGTATTTT
NA	TRBV15	15	TRBD1	TRBJ2-4	CATSGRQGWKNIQYF	TGTGCCACCAGCGGCAGACAGGGCTGGAAAAACATTCAGTACTTC
many	TRBV2	13	NA	TRBJ2-2	CASSTDLTGELFF	TGTGCCAGCAGTACGGACCTGACCGGGGAGCTGTTTTTT
NA	TRBV19	13	NA	TRBJ1-5	CASSPTTSQPQHF	TGTGCCAGTAGTCCGACGACTTCTCAGCCCCAGCATTTT
many	TRBV12-3/TRBV12-4	13	NA	TRBJ2-7	CASSRPSNYEQYF	TGTGCCAGCAGTCGCCCCAGTAACTACGAGCAGTACTTC
NA	TRBV18	15	NA	TRBJ2-1	CASSPRQVFYNEQFF	TGTGCCAGCTCACCAAGACAGGTTTTCTACAATGAGCAGTTCTTC